One sample yielded the 10 T cell receptor beta chains listed below, sequenced in a study of cytomegalovirus exposure and HLA in healthy donors. Primers: 60 Vbeta forward and 13 Jbeta reverse. Some clones are missing from TCRdb's copy, which holds only in-frame ones; the method was immunoSEQ multiplex PCR. The sample yields fewer than 250,000 clones, about 81% seen once. The sequenced sample was PBMCs. These receptors came from a man aged 25 to 40 in good health and CMV-seropositive.

V usage is TRBV27 and J usage is TRBJ2-3; no clear D gene. V lost 4 bases and J lost 5, with 13 bases in between. CDR1 and CDR2 (germline): MNHEY, SMNVEV (reference sequence). The CDR3 loop spans 14 amino acids. CDR3 coding DNA: TGTGCCAGCAGTTCGGAACTGACGGGAGATACGCAGTATTTT. Encoded protein: CASSSELTGDTQYF.

This clone has just a few counts. The J gene is TRBJ1-5, the V gene TRBV7-9; possibly TRBD1 for D (5 bases). Trimming took off 8 bases at V and 2 bases at J, with 7 bases between the two ends. This CDR3 is built from 12 residues. Germline CDR1 SEHNR, CDR2 FQNEAQ (reference sequence). The CDR3 region is CASGGGNQPQHF. CDR3 nucleotide sequence: TGTGCCAGCGGGGGGGGCAATCAGCCCCAGCATTTT.

The J gene is TRBJ1-1, the V gene TRBV19; 9 nucleotides line up with TRBD1. The length of the CDR3 is 17 residues. V was pared by 4 bases and J by 1 base, with 10 bases of the junction left unmatched. Germline CDR1 reads LNHDA; CDR2 reads SQIVND (reference sequence). CDR3 region: CASSKRPGTGSNTEAFF. DNA for the CDR3: TGTGCCAGTAGTAAGCGTCCCGGGACAGGGTCGAACACTGAAGCTTTCTTT.

This clone was observed once. The chain combines TRBV6-5 with TRBJ2-2; a weak D match, TRBD2 (6 bases). Germline V gene sequence: CDR1 MNHEY, CDR2 SVGAGI. V was shortened by 0 bases and J by 1 base, with 9 bases between the two germline ends. This CDR3 region has 16 residues. Here the CDR3 reads CASSYSTRRNTGELFF. In nucleotides, the CDR3 is TGTGCCAGCAGTTACTCGACTAGACGGAACACCGGGGAGCTGTTTTTT.

V usage is TRBV13 and J usage is TRBJ2-1; possibly TRBD2 for D (6 bases). V was cut by 5 bases and J by 7 bases, with 15 bases left in between. Germline V lookup: CDR1 PRHDT, CDR2 FYEKMQ (reference sequence). The CDR3 consists of 14 residues. The CDR3 bases are TGTGCCAGCAGCCGACTGGGAGGTTCTAATGAGCAGTTCTTC. This gives the protein CASSRLGGSNEQFF.

CDR3 nucleotides: TGCGCCAGCAGCCAAGGTGCAGTTGCAACTAATGAAAAACTGTTTTTT. It specifies CASSQGAVATNEKLFF. V is TRBV4-3 and J is TRBJ1-4; D is undetermined. CDR3 size: 16 residues. V gave up 1 base and J gave up 0 bases, with 9 bases separating them. CDR1 LGHNA and CDR2 YSLEER come from the germline V gene.

Only one count was recorded for this clone. This chain uses TRBV9 with TRBJ2-7; 10 nucleotides agree with TRBD1. V lost 3 bases and J lost 4; bases outside the gene matches: 10. Germline V lookup: CDR1 SGDLS, CDR2 YYNGEE. CDR3 length equals 16 residues. CDR3 sequence (DNA): TGTGCCAGCAGCGCGACTTCCGGGACAGGGGATTACGAGCAGTACTTC. Translating it yields CASSATSGTGDYEQYF.

This clone occurred a few times. The V call is TRBV6-1, the J call TRBJ2-1; D possibly corresponds to TRBD1 (6 bases). The germline V gene encodes CDR1 MNHNS and CDR2 SASEGT. The V and J ends lost 3 bases and 8 bases respectively, with 14 bases between them. The CDR3 is 14 residues long. CDR3 amino acids: CASSDYHRDDEQFF. CDR3 nucleotide sequence: TGTGCCAGCAGTGATTACCACAGGGATGATGAGCAGTTCTTC.

The chain joins TRBV30 to TRBJ1-1; 7 bases map to TRBD1. Germline CDR1 reads GTSNPN; CDR2 reads SVGIG (reference sequence). This CDR3 is 15 amino acids long. The trim removed 4 bases at V and 1 base at J, leaving 9 bases unmatched. The CDR3 reads CAWTRPTGTNTEAFF. The CDR3 nucleotides read TGTGCCTGGACTCGACCGACAGGGACGAACACTGAAGCTTTCTTT.

The V gene is TRBV10-3, the J gene TRBJ2-3, with TRBD1 matching 8 bases. Germline trimming cut 7 bases from V and 4 bases from J; bases unmatched to any gene: 7. The CDR3 is 14 amino acids. CDR1 is ENHRY and CDR2 is SYGVKD in the germline V gene. For the CDR3, the DNA is TGTGCCATCAACGGACAGGGAAGGGCAGATACGCAGTATTTT. Its translation is CAINGQGRADTQYF.